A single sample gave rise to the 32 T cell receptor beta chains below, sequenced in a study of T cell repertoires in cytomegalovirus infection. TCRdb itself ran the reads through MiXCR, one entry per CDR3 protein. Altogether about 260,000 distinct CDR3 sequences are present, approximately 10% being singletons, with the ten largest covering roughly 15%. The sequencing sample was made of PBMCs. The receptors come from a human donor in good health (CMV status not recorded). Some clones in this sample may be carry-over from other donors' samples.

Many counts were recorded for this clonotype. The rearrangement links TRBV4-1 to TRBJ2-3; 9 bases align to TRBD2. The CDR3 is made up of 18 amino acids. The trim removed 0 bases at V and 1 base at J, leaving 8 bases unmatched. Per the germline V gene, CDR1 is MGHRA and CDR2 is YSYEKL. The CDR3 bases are TGCGCCAGCAGCCAAGATCGGGCTAGCGGGACCCGCACAGATACGCAGTATTTT. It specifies CASSQDRASGTRTDTQYF.

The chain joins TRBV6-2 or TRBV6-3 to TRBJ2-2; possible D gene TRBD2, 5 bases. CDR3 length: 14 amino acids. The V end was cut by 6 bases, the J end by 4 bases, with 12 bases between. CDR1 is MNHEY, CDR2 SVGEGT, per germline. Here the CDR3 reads CASRRHEGTGELFF. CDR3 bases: TGTGCCAGCAGGCGCCACGAGGGCACCGGGGAGCTGTTTTTT.

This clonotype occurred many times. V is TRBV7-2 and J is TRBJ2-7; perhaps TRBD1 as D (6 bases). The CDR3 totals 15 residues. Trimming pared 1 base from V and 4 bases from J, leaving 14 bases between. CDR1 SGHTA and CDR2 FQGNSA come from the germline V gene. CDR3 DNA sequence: TGTGCCAGCAGCTTAGACACAGGGAAGGTGTACGAGCAGTACTTC. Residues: CASSLDTGKVYEQYF. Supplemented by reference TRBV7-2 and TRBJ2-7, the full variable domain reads GAGVSQSPSNKVTEKGKDVELRCDPISGHTALYWYRQSLGQGLEFLIYFQGNSAPDKSGLPSDRFSAERTGGSVSTLTIQRTQQEDSAVYLCASSLDTGKVYEQYFGPGTRLTVT.

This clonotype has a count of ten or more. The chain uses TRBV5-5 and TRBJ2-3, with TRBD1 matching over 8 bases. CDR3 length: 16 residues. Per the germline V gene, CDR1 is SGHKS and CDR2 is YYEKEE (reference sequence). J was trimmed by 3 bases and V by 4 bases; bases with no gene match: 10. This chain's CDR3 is CASSGSGGFGTDTQYF. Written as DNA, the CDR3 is TGTGCCAGCAGCGGGTCAGGGGGCTTTGGAACAGATACGCAGTATTTT.

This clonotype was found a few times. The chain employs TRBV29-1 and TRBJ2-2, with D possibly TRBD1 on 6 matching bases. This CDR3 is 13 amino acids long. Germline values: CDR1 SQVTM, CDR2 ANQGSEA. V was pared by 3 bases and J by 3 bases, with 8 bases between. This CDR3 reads CSVDQGYTGELFF. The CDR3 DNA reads TGCAGCGTTGATCAGGGGTACACCGGGGAGCTGTTTTTT.

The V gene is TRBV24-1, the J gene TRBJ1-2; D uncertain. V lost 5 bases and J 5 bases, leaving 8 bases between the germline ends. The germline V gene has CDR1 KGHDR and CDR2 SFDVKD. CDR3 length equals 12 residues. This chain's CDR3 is CATSASSYGYTF. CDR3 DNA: TGTGCCACCAGTGCCAGCTCGTATGGCTACACCTTC.

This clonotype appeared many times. The CDR3 nucleotides are TGTGCCAGCAAGGACAGGGGCAATCAGCCCCAGCATTTT. Its protein is CASKDRGNQPQHF. The V and J genes are TRBV6-2 or TRBV6-3 and TRBJ1-5; 8 bases fit TRBD1. Germline V gives CDR1 MNHEY, CDR2 SVGEGT. V trimming: 7 bases; J trimming: 2 bases; junction bases outside the gene matches: 1. CDR3 length: 13 residues.

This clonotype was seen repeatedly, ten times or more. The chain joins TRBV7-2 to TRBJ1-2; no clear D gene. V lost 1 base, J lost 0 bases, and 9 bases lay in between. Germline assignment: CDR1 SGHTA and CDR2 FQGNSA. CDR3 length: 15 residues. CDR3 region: CASSLGLIANYGYTF. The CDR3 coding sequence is TGTGCCAGCAGCTTAGGACTTATAGCTAACTATGGCTACACCTTC.

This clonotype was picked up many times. The CDR3 DNA follows: TGTGCCACCAGCAGAGTGCGGGGAGAAGATACGCAGTATTTT. Translating gives CATSRVRGEDTQYF. The V call is TRBV15, the J call TRBJ2-3, with D possibly being TRBD2 (6 bases). The CDR3 has 14 residues. Per germline, CDR1 LNHNV and CDR2 YYDKDF (reference sequence). Trimming stripped 1 base from V and 5 bases from J, with 10 bases between.

CDR3 DNA: TGTGCCAGCAGTATCAAGGACAGCCACGAGCAGTACTTC. It codes for CASSIKDSHEQYF. The rearrangement links TRBV7-2 to TRBJ2-7, with D possibly TRBD1 on 6 matching bases. V was clipped by 6 bases and J by 5 bases, with 14 bases between them. Germline V gives CDR1 SGHTA, CDR2 FQGNSA. The CDR3 runs to 13 residues.

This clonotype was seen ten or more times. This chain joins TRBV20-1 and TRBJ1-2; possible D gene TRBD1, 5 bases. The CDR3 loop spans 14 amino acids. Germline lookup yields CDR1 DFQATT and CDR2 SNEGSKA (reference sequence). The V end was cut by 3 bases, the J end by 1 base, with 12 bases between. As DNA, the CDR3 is TGCAGTGCTAGGGTCCCACAGGTTAACTATGGCTACACCTTC. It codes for CSARVPQVNYGYTF.

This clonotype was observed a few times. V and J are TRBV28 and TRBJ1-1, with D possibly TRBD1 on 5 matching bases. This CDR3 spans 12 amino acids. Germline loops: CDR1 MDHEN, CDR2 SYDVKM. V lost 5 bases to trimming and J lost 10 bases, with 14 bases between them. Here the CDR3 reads CASSPPRGVAFF. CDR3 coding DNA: TGTGCCAGCAGTCCACCAAGGGGAGTAGCTTTCTTT.

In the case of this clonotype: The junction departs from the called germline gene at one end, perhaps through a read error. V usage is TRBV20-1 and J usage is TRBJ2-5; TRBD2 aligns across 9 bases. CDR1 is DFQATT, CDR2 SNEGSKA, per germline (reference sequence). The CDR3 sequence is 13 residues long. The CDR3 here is CSALGTSQKTQYF. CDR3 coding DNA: TGCAGTGCTCTGGGGACTAGCCAAAAGACCCAGTACTTC.

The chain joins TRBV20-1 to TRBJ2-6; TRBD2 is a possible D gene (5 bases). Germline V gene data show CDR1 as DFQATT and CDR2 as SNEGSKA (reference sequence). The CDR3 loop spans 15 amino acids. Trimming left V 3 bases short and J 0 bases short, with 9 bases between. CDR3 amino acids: CSASRGSSGANVLTF. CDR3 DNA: TGCAGTGCTAGTCGTGGGAGCTCTGGGGCCAACGTCCTGACTTTC.

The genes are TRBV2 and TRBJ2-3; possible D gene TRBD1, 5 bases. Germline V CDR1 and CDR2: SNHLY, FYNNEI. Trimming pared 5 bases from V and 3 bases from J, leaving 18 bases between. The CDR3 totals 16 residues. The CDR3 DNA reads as TGTGCCAGCAGTATAGACAGCCCTAAGGAGACAGATACGCAGTATTTT. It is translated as CASSIDSPKETDTQYF.

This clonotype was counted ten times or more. In DNA form, the CDR3 reads TGTGCCAGCAGCTTACGCGGACAGGCGCTAATGAACACTGAAGCTTTCTTT. This codes for CASSLRGQALMNTEAFF. The genes are TRBV7-6 and TRBJ1-1; 7 nucleotides align to TRBD1. Germline V CDR1 and CDR2: SGHVS, FNYEAQ. The junction had 9 bases not matched to a gene; V was cut back by 2 bases and J by 0 bases. CDR3 size: 17 residues.

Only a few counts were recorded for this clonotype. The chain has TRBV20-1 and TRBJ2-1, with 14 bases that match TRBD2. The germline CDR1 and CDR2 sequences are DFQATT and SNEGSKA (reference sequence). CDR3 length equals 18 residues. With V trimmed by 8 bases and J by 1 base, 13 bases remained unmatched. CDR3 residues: CSILPGTSGSRSYNEQFF. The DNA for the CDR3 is TGCAGTATACTACCCGGGACTAGCGGGAGTCGATCCTACAATGAGCAGTTCTTC.

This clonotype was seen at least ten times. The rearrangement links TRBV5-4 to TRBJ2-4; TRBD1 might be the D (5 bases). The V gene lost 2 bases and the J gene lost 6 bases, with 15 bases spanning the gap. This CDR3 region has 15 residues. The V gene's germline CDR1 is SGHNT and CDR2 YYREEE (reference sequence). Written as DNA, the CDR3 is TGTGCCAGCAGCTTAGGAGACAGAGGAAGAAACATTCAGTACTTC. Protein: CASSLGDRGRNIQYF.

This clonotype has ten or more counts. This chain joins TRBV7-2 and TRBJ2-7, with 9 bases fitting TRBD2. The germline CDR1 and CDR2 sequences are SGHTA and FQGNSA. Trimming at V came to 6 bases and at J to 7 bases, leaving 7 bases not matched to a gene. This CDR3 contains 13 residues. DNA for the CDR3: TGTGCCAGCAGGGAGGCGGGGGGGAAGGAGCAGTACTTC. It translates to CASREAGGKEQYF.

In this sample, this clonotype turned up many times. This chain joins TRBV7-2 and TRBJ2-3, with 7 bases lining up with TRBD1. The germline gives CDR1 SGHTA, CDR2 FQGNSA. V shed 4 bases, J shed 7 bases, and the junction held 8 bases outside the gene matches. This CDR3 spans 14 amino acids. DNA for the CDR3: TGTGCCAGCAGCTCCTGGACAGGACCTAATACGCAGTATTTT. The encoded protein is CASSSWTGPNTQYF.

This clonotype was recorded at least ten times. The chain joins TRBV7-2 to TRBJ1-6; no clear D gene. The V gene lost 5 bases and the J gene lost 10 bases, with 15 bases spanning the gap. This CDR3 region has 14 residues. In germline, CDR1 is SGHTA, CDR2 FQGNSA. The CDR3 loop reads CASSLRRTSSPLHF. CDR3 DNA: TGTGCCAGCAGCCTAAGACGAACGTCCTCACCCCTCCACTTT.

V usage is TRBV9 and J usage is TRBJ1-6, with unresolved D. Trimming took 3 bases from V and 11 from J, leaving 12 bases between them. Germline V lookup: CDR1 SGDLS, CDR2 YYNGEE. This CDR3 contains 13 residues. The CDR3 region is CASSAADGAPLHF. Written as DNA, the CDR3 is TGTGCCAGCAGCGCCGCCGATGGGGCACCCCTCCACTTT.

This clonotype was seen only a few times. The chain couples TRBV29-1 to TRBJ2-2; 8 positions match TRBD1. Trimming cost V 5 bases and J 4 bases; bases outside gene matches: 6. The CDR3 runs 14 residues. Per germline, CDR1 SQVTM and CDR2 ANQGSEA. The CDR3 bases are TGCAGCGTTAGGCCGGACAGGGCCACCGGGGAGCTGTTTTTT. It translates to CSVRPDRATGELFF.

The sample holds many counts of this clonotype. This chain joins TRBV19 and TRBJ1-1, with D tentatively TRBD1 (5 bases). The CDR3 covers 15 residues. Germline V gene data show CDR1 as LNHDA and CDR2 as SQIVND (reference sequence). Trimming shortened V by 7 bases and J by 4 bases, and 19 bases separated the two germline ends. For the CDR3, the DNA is TGTGCCAGTAATCCGGGTCGGCAGGGCCGCACTGAAGCTTTCTTT. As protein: CASNPGRQGRTEAFF.

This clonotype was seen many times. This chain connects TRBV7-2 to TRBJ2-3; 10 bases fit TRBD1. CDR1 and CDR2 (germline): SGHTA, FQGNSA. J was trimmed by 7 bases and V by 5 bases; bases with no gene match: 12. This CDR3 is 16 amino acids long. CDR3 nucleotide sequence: TGTGCCAGCAGCCCAGGTGGGACAGGGGCTCGACATACGCAGTATTTT. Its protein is CASSPGGTGARHTQYF.

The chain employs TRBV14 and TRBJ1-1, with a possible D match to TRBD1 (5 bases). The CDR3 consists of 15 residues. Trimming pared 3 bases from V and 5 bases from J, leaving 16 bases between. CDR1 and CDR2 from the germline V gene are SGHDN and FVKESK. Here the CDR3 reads CASSQATGPGTEAFF. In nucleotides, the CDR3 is TGTGCCAGCAGCCAGGCCACGGGGCCGGGGACTGAAGCTTTCTTT.

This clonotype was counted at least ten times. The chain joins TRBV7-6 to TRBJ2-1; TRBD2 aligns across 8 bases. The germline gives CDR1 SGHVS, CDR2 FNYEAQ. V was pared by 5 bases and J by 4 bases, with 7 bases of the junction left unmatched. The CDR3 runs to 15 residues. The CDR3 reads CASSRELAVYNEQFF. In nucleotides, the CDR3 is TGTGCCAGCAGCCGCGAACTAGCGGTGTACAATGAGCAGTTCTTC.

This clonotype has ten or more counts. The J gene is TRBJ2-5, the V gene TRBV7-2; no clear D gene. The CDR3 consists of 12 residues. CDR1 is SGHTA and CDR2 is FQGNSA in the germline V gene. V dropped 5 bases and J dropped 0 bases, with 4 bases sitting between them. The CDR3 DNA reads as TGTGCCAGCAGCCCCTACCAAGAGACCCAGTACTTC. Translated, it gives CASSPYQETQYF.

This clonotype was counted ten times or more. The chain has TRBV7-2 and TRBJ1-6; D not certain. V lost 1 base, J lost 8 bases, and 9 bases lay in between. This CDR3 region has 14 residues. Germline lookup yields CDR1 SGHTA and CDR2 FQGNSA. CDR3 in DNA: TGTGCCAGCAGCTTAGGCCAGGTACATTCACCCCTCCACTTT. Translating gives CASSLGQVHSPLHF. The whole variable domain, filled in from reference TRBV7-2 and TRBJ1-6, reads GAGVSQSPSNKVTEKGKDVELRCDPISGHTALYWYRQSLGQGLEFLIYFQGNSAPDKSGLPSDRFSAERTGGSVSTLTIQRTQQEDSAVYLCASSLGQVHSPLHFGNGTRLTVT.

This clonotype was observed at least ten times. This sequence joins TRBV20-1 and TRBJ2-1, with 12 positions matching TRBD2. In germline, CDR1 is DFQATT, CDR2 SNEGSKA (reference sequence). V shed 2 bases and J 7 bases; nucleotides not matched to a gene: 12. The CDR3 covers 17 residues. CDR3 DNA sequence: TGCAGTGCTAGAAGACTAGCGGGAGCCCTCGTAGAAAATGAGCAGTTCTTC. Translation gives CSARRLAGALVENEQFF.

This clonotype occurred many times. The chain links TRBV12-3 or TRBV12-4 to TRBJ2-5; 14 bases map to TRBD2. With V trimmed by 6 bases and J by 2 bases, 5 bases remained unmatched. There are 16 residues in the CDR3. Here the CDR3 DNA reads TGTGCCAGCAGGGGGACTAGCGGGGGATTTCAAGAGACCCAGTACTTC. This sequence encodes CASRGTSGGFQETQYF.

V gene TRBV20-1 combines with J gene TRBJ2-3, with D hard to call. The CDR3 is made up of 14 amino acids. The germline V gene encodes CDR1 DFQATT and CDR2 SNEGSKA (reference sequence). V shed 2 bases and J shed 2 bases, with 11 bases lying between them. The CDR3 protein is CSARRLSNTDTQYF. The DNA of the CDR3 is TGCAGTGCTAGAAGGCTGAGCAACACAGATACGCAGTATTTT.